The 14 T cell receptor beta chains below all came from one sample that was sequenced in a study of spatial heterogeneity in lung cancer. Study-level points and caveats: Counts that tracked tumor mutation counts were those of expanded intratumoral alpha and beta TCRs.

This sample's time point: sample taken at primary tumor resection. TCRdb called the 5' RACE reads again in MiXCR, with one record for every CDR3 protein. The repertoire consists of some 100,000 distinct CDR3 sequences, with approximately 4% occurring once and the leading ten covering less than 25%. For these TCRs, the target antigens are not known. Sequenced material: lung tumor tissue, taken at surgery. All receptors come from a male donor with early-stage non-small cell lung cancer.

This chain uses TRBV5-6 with TRBJ1-5, with D possibly matching TRBD1 (5 bases). CDR1 is SGHDT, CDR2 YYEEEE, per germline. The ends were cut back, 3 bases at V and 3 bases at J, with 13 bases in the middle. This CDR3 has 15 amino acids. The CDR3 DNA sequence: TGTGCCAGCAGCTGGGGGACGGGATACAATCAGCCCCAGCATTTT. Translation gives CASSWGTGYNQPQHF.

This clonotype was counted many times. The chain has TRBV7-2 and TRBJ2-3; TRBD2 might be the D (5 bases). V was shortened by 2 bases and J by 2 bases, with 8 bases between the two germline ends. The CDR3 contains 14 residues. CDR1 is SGHTA, CDR2 FQGNSA, per germline. The CDR3 nucleotides read TGTGCCAGCAGCTTAAGACTACACACAGATACGCAGTATTTT. Translating gives CASSLRLHTDTQYF. The full variable domain, completed using reference TRBV7-2 and TRBJ2-3, is GAGVSQSPSNKVTEKGKDVELRCDPISGHTALYWYRQSLGQGLEFLIYFQGNSAPDKSGLPSDRFSAERTGGSVSTLTIQRTQQEDSAVYLCASSLRLHTDTQYFGPGTRLTVL.

A remark on this clonotype: With a much larger clone just one base away, this may be a read error. This chain connects TRBV28 to TRBJ2-3, with D possibly TRBD2 on 5 matching bases. The CDR3 is 15 residues long. Germline CDR1 is MDHEN and CDR2 is SYDVKM. The CDR3 DNA is TGTGCCAGCAGTAAGACGGGCGCTAGCATAGATACGCAGTATTTT. Its protein is CASSKTGASIDTQYF. Filled out from reference TRBV28 and TRBJ2-3, the complete variable domain reads DVKVTQSSRYLVKRTGEKVFLECVQDMDHENMFWYRQDPGLGLRLIYFSYDVKMKEKGDIPEGYSVSREKKERFSLILESASTNQTSMYLCASSKTGASIDTQYFGPGTRLTVL.

This clonotype came up many times. This chain connects TRBV6-5 to TRBJ1-1; D uncertain. CDR1 is MNHEY and CDR2 is SVGAGI in the germline V gene. The CDR3 totals 13 residues. Trimming left V 0 bases short and J 0 bases short, with 2 bases between. CDR3 region: CASSYSMNTEAFF. The CDR3 coding sequence is TGTGCCAGCAGTTACTCAATGAACACTGAAGCTTTCTTT.

This clonotype was observed at least ten times. The chain carries TRBV4-2 and TRBJ2-2, with D perhaps TRBD1 (5 bases). Germline loops: CDR1 LGHNA, CDR2 YNFKEQ. The V end lost 0 bases, the J end lost 6 bases, and 8 bases lay between the germline ends. This CDR3 has 14 residues. The CDR3 DNA is TGTGCCAGCAGCCAAGATCCCAGGGCCGGGGAGCTGTTTTTT. This gives the protein CASSQDPRAGELFF.

V gene TRBV5-1 combines with J gene TRBJ2-3; maybe TRBD2 (5 bases). The CDR3 contains 14 residues. CDR1 SGHRS and CDR2 YFSETQ come from the germline V gene. Trimming removed 0 bases at V and 2 bases at J, with 7 bases between. The CDR3 DNA sequence: TGCGCCAGCAGCTTGGAGCGGACCACAGATACGCAGTATTTT. Translating gives CASSLERTTDTQYF.

This clonotype showed up many times. This sequence joins TRBV12-5 and TRBJ2-7; D not certain. Germline V gives CDR1 LGHNT, CDR2 FRNRAP. V was trimmed by 5 bases and J by 3 bases, leaving 11 bases between them. The CDR3 contains 13 residues. The CDR3 region is CASGKDPGYEQYF. The CDR3 nucleotides read TGTGCTAGTGGTAAAGACCCCGGCTACGAGCAGTACTTC. Using reference TRBV12-5 and TRBJ2-7 for the parts outside the CDR3, the full variable domain is DARVTQTPRHKVTEMGQEVTMRCQPILGHNTVFWYRQTMMQGLELLAYFRNRAPLDDSGMPKDRFSAEMPDATLATLKIQPSEPRDSAVYFCASGKDPGYEQYFGPGTRLTVT.

In its sample, this clonotype was seen many times. The chain carries TRBV12-3 or TRBV12-4 and TRBJ2-3; D may be TRBD1 (5 bases). Trimming shortened V by 4 bases and J by 5 bases, and 10 bases separated the two germline ends. The CDR3 contains 13 residues. The CDR3 loop reads CASSSSQGDTQYF. In DNA, the CDR3 is TGTGCCAGCAGTTCCTCCCAGGGAGATACGCAGTATTTT.

This clonotype was seen at least ten times. V gene TRBV29-1 combines with J gene TRBJ1-1, with D unresolved. Trimming took 8 bases from V and 1 from J, leaving 14 bases between them. CDR1 and CDR2 (germline): SQVTM, ANQGSEA. The CDR3 spans 13 residues. The CDR3 region is CSLSVGPNTEAFF. The CDR3 coding sequence is TGCAGCCTTTCTGTAGGCCCGAACACTGAAGCTTTCTTT. The complete variable domain, with remaining parts taken from reference TRBV29-1 and TRBJ1-1, reads SAVISQKPSRDICQRGTSLTIQCQVDSQVTMMFWYRQQPGQSLTLIATANQGSEATYESGFVIDKFPISRPNLTFSTLTVSNMSPEDSSIYLCSLSVGPNTEAFFGQGTRLTVV.

This clonotype appeared many times. The V gene is TRBV4-1, the J gene TRBJ2-3; a weak D match, TRBD1 (5 bases). The CDR3 loop spans 15 amino acids. Germline V lookup: CDR1 MGHRA, CDR2 YSYEKL. V was pared by 1 base and J by 3 bases, with 11 bases between. DNA for the CDR3: TGCGCCAGCAGCCAAGCTCCAGGGCGAACAGATACGCAGTATTTT. Residues: CASSQAPGRTDTQYF.

At least ten counts were recorded for this clonotype. J is TRBJ2-2 and V is TRBV28; 8 bases map to TRBD2. CDR1 and CDR2 from the germline V gene are MDHEN and SYDVKM. V lost 7 bases to trimming and J lost 6 bases; unmatched junction nucleotides: 10. The CDR3 has 15 residues. CDR3 sequence reads: CASIRAGSGAGELFF. In DNA form, the CDR3 reads TGTGCCAGCATCAGAGCGGGTAGCGGGGCCGGGGAGCTGTTTTTT.

This clonotype was recorded many times. The V gene is TRBV28, the J gene TRBJ2-3; the D is unclear. Per germline, CDR1 MDHEN and CDR2 SYDVKM. Trimming removed 8 bases from V and 3 bases from J, with 9 bases in between. CDR3 size: 12 residues. DNA for the CDR3: TGTGCCAGCCGCCCGGGTACAGATACGCAGTATTTT. It codes for CASRPGTDTQYF.

At least ten counts were recorded for this clonotype. The chain recombines TRBV4-1 with TRBJ1-1; D gene uncertain. Trimming pared 1 base from V and 5 bases from J, leaving 8 bases between. This CDR3 contains 13 residues. CDR1 is MGHRA, CDR2 YSYEKL, per germline. The CDR3 here is CASSQVLGTEAFF. The CDR3 DNA reads TGCGCCAGCAGCCAAGTTCTTGGTACTGAAGCTTTCTTT.

Ten or more counts support this clonotype. The chain uses TRBV6-6 and TRBJ2-5, with a tentative D call TRBD1 (5 bases). CDR3 length: 13 amino acids. CDR1 is MNHNY, CDR2 SVGAGI, per germline (reference sequence). V lost 7 bases, J lost 2 bases, and 11 bases lay in between. This CDR3 is CASKRTQQETQYF. The CDR3 DNA sequence: TGTGCCAGCAAAAGGACACAACAAGAGACCCAGTACTTC.